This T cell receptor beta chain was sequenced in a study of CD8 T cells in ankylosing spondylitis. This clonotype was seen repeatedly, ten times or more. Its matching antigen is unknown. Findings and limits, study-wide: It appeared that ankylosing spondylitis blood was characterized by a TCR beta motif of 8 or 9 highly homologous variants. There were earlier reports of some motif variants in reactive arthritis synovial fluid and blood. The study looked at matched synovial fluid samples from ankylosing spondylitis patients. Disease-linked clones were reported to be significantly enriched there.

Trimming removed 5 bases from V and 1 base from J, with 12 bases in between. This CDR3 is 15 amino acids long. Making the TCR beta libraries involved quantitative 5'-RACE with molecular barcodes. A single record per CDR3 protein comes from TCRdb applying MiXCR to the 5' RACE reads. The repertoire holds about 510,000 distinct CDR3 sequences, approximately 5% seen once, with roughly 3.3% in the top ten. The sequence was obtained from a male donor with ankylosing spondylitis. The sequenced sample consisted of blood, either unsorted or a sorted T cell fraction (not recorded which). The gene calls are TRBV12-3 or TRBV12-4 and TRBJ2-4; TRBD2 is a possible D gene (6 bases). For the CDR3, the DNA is TGTGCCAGCAGTCCCCCGGGGGTGGCCAAAAACATTCAGTACTTC. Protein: CASSPPGVAKNIQYF.